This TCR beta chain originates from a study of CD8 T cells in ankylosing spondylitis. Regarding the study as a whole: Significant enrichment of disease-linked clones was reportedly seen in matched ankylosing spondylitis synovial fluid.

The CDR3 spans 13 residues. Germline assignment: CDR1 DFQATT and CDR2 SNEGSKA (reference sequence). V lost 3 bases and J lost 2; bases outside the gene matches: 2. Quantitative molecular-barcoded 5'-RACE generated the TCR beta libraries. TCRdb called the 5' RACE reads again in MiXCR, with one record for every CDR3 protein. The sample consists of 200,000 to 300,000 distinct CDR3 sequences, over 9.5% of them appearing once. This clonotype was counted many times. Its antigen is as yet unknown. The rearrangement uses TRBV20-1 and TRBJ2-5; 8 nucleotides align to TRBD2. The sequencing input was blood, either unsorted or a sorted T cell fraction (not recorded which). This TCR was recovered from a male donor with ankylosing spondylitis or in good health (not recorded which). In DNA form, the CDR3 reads TGCAGTGCTAGCGGGGGGGTTCAAGAGACCCAGTACTTC. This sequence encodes CSASGGVQETQYF.